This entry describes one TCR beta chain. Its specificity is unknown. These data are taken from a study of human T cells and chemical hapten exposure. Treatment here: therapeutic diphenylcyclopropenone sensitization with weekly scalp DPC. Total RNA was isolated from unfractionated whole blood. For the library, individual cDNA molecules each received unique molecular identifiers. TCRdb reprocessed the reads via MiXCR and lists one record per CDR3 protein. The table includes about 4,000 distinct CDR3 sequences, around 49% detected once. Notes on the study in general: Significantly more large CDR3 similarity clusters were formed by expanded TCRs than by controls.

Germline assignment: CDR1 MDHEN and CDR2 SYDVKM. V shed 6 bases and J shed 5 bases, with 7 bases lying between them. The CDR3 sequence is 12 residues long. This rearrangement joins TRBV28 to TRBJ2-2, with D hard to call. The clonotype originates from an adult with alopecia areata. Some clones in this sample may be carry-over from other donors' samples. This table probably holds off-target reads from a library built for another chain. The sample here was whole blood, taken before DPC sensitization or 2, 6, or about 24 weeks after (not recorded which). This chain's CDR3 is CASSQITGELFF. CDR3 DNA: TGTGCCAGCAGCCAAATAACCGGGGAGCTGTTTTTT.